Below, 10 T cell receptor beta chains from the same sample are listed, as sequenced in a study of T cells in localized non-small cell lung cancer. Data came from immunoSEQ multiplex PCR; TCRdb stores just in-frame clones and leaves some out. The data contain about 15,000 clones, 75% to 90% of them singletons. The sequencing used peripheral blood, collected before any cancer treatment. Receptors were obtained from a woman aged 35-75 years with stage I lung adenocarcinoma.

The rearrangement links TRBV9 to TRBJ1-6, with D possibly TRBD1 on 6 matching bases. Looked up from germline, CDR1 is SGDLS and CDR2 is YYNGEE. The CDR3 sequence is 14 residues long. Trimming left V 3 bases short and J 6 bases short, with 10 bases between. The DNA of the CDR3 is TGTGCCAGCAGCGGACAGGTCGGTAATTCACCCCTCCACTTT. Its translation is CASSGQVGNSPLHF.

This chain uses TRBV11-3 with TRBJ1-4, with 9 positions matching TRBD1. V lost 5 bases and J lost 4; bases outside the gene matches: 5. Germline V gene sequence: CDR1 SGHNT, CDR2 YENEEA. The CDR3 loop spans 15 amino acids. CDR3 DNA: TGTGCCAGCAGCGAACAGGGGGCGGTTAATGAAAAACTGTTTTTT. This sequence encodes CASSEQGAVNEKLFF.

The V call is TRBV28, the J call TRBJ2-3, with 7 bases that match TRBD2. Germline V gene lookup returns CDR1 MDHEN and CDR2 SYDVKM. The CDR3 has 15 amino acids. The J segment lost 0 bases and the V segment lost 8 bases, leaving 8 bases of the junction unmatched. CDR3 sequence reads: CASARGAGSTDTQYF. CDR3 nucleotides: TGTGCCAGCGCTCGGGGAGCGGGAAGCACAGATACGCAGTATTTT.

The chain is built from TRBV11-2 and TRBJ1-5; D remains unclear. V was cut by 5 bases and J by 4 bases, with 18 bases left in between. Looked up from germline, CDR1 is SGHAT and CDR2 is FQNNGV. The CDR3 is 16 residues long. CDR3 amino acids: CASSTRQKGRNQPQHF. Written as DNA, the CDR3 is TGTGCCAGCAGCACCCGACAAAAAGGGAGGAATCAGCCCCAGCATTTT.

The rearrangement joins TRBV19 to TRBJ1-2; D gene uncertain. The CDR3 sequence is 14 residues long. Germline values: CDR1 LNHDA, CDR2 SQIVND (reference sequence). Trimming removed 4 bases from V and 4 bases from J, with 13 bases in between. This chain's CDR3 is CASSTEDGPYGYTF. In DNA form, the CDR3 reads TGTGCCAGTAGTACCGAGGACGGCCCCTATGGCTACACCTTC.

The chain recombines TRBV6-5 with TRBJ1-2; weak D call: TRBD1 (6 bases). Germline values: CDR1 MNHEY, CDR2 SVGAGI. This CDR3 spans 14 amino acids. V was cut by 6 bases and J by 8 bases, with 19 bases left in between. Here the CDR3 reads CASRDGTRDIGYTF. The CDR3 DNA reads TGTGCCAGCAGGGACGGTACCCGGGACATCGGCTACACCTTC.

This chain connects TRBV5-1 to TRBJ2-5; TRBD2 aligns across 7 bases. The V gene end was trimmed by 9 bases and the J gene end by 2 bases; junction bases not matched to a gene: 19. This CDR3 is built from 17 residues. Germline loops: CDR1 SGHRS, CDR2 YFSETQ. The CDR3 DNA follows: TGCGCCACCGCGGAGGGATACGGCGGGGGAGTTCAAGAGACCCAGTACTTC. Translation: CATAEGYGGGVQETQYF.

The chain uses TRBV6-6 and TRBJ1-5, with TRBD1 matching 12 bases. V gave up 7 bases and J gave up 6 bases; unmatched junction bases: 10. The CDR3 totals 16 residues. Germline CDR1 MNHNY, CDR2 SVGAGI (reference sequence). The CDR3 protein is CASIQDRDRGPQPQHF. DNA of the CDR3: TGTGCCAGCATCCAAGACCGGGACAGGGGGCCTCAGCCCCAGCATTTT.

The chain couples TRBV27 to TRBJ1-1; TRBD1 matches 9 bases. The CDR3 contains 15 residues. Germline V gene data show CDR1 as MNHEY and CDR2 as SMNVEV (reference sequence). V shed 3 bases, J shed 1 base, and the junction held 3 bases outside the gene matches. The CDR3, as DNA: TGTGCCAGCAGTTTTACGGACAGGGGGAACACTGAAGCTTTCTTT. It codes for CASSFTDRGNTEAFF.

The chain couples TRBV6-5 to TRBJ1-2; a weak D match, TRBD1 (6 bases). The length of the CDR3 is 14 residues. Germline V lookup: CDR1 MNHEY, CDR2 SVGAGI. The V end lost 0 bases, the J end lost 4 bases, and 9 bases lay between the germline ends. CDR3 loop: CASSYSEGVYGYTF. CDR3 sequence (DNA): TGTGCCAGCAGTTACTCGGAGGGGGTCTATGGCTACACCTTC.